This TCR beta chain was profiled in a study of blood T cell repertoires in COVID-19. About the research overall: Some COVID-19 samples were acute and others convalescent; all came from the United States, Italy and Spain.

This clone appeared a few times. Trimming took 6 bases from V and 6 from J; bases not matched to a gene: 7. Germline CDR1 reads ENHRY; CDR2 reads SYGVKD. The CDR3 is made up of 14 amino acids. In the source study's methods: Using reference gene primer amplification, nucleated cell counts were estimated. Measured with immunoSEQ multiplex PCR; TCRdb has only the in-frame clones, and not every one. D and trimming come from the DNA, and the V and J calls and clone size come from that table. This sample carries about 210,000 clones, 84% of them seen once, and the ten largest clones take about 8%. The sequencing sample was made of peripheral blood. The chain has TRBV10-3 and TRBJ2-2; 7 nucleotides align to TRBD1. The sequence was obtained from a woman aged 50 to 60 with active or convalescent COVID-19. This chain's CDR3 is CAIRRQGESGELFF. DNA of the CDR3: TGTGCCATCAGACGACAGGGTGAATCCGGGGAGCTGTTTTTT.